These T cell receptor beta chains were read from a single sample in a study of CD8 T cells in ankylosing spondylitis. TCRdb analysed the 5' RACE reads with MiXCR anew, one entry per CDR3 protein. The table shows about 180,000 distinct CDR3 sequences, with approximately 9% occurring only once. Sequenced input: blood, either unsorted or a sorted T cell fraction (not recorded which). Receptors originate from a female donor with ankylosing spondylitis or in good health (not recorded which). Each CDR3 is given with its conserved first and last residue. A D gene is named only where the DNA matches it firmly. The size of a clone is reported for some rows only, either as once, few or many, or as a class for expanded clones.

size | J | D | length | V | DNA | CDR3
many | TRBJ1-1 | TRBD1 | 14 | TRBV5-1 | TGCGCCAGCAGCCCGGGACAGGGGAACACTGAAGCTTTCTTT | CASSPGQGNTEAFF
few | TRBJ2-3 | TRBD2 | 15 | TRBV24-1 | TGTGCCACCAGTGAGTTAGCGGGAGATTCAGATACGCAGTATTTT | CATSELAGDSDTQYF
. | TRBJ2-3 | . | 15 | TRBV12-3/TRBV12-4 | TGTGCCAGTACCGGGGTAGGGGAGTCAGGAGATACGCAGTATTTT | CASTGVGESGDTQYF
many | TRBJ2-1 | . | 15 | TRBV4-3 | TGCGCCAGCAGCCACCCTGACAACAACTACAATGAGCAGTTCTTC | CASSHPDNNYNEQFF
. | TRBJ2-3 | . | 15 | TRBV12-3/TRBV12-4 | TGTGCCAGCAGTTTGAAAGGGTGGGCCACAGATACGCAGTATTTT | CASSLKGWATDTQYF
many | TRBJ2-3 | . | 12 | TRBV24-1 | TGTGCCACCAGTGATGTAACAGATACGCAGTATTTT | CATSDVTDTQYF
many | TRBJ1-1 | . | 13 | TRBV6-2/TRBV6-3 | TGTGCCAGCAGTTCCACAGGCGAAACTGAAGCTTTCTTT | CASSSTGETEAFF
few | TRBJ1-2 | . | 14 | TRBV5-1 | TGCGCCAGCAGCTTGATTTACTTACACTATGGCTACACCTTC | CASSLIYLHYGYTF
few | TRBJ1-4 | . | 13 | TRBV15 | TGTGCCACGAAAAGGCCCCTAGCGGAAAAACTGTTTTTT | CATKRPLAEKLFF
. | TRBJ2-1 | TRBD2 | 13 | TRBV27 | TGTGCCAGCAGTAGAAGCGGGAGCCATGAGCAGTTCTTC | CASSRSGSHEQFF
many | TRBJ2-5 | . | 14 | TRBV5-5 | TGTGCCAGCAGCTTGGGCGATCTCCAAGAGACCCAGTACTTC | CASSLGDLQETQYF
. | TRBJ2-3 | . | 15 | TRBV7-2 | TGTGCCAGCAGCTGGAGGGACTCCTTCACAGATACGCAGTATTTT | CASSWRDSFTDTQYF
. | TRBJ2-7 | . | 13 | TRBV7-8 | TGTGCCAGCAGCCCCGACTCCGCTGACGAGCAGTACTTC | CASSPDSADEQYF
many | TRBJ1-5 | . | 14 | TRBV6-5 | TGTGCCAGCAGTTACACAGGGAGAAATCAGCCCCAGCATTTT | CASSYTGRNQPQHF
few | TRBJ1-1 | TRBD1 | 15 | TRBV5-1 | TGCGCCAGCAGGGCCGGACAGGGGTCGAACACTGAAGCTTTCTTT | CASRAGQGSNTEAFF
few | TRBJ2-2 | TRBD1 | 17 | TRBV3-1 | TGTGCCAGCAGCCAACACAGAGACAGGGACCATACCGGGGAGCTGTTTTTT | CASSQHRDRDHTGELFF
few | TRBJ2-1 | . | 14 | TRBV18 | TGTGCCAGCTCACCAGGGAGCTCCTACAATGAGCAGTTCTTC | CASSPGSSYNEQFF
many | TRBJ1-2 | . | 11 | TRBV7-9 | TGTGCCGGGCAGGGTAATATAGGCTACACCTTC | CAGQGNIGYTF
. | TRBJ2-7 | TRBD2 | 15 | TRBV28 | TGTGCCAGCAGTTCCCTTGCTAGCGGGCTTTCCGAGCAGTACTTC | CASSSLASGLSEQYF
. | TRBJ2-1 | TRBD1 | 17 | TRBV14 | TGTGCCAGCAGCCAACCGAGTAAGGACAGGGGGATGGTTGAGCAGTTCTTC | CASSQPSKDRGMVEQFF
few | TRBJ2-1 | TRBD2 | 13 | TRBV20-1 | TGCAGTGCTAGAGTGAAACGGGAGGTGGAGCAGTTCTTC | CSARVKREVEQFF
. | TRBJ1-1 | . | 13 | TRBV13 | TGTGCCAGCTTAGACAGGCCCAACACTGAAGCTTTCTTT | CASLDRPNTEAFF
few | TRBJ1-2 | . | 13 | TRBV6-2/TRBV6-3 | TGTGCCAGCAGTTACTGGCAGGACACGAACGACACCTTC | CASSYWQDTNDTF
few | TRBJ2-1 | . | 12 | TRBV5-4 | TGTGCCACCGAAGTGCGTCTCAATGAGCAGTTCTTC | CATEVRLNEQFF
. | TRBJ2-7 | TRBD1 | 14 | TRBV7-9 | TGTGCCAGCAGCTTACGGACAGGGGGCTACGAGCAGTACTTC | CASSLRTGGYEQYF
. | TRBJ2-2 | TRBD1 | 18 | TRBV2 | TGTACCAGCTGTCTAACCGGGACAGCGGCCCGGAACACCGGGGAGCTGTTTTTT | CTSCLTGTAARNTGELFF
. | TRBJ2-1 | . | 15 | TRBV12-5 | TGTGCTAGTGCCTCTCGGCAGGGACACTCCAATGAGCAGTTCTTC | CASASRQGHSNEQFF
few | TRBJ2-7 | TRBD1 | 14 | TRBV11-2 | TGTGCCAGCGGCCGGGACAGGGACCGAGGCGAGCAGTACTTC | CASGRDRDRGEQYF
. | TRBJ2-1 | . | 17 | TRBV2 | TGTGCCAGCAGTGGAAGTTTCGGGACTCCGTCCTACAATGAGCAGTTCTTC | CASSGSFGTPSYNEQFF
. | TRBJ1-1 | TRBD1 | 15 | TRBV14 | TGTGCCAGCAGCCACCTGACAGGGGGAGGCACTGAAGCTTTCTTT | CASSHLTGGGTEAFF
few | TRBJ2-1 | TRBD2 | 15 | TRBV20-1 | TGCAGTGCTAGAACCCTAGCGGGGACCTACAATGAGCAGTTCTTC | CSARTLAGTYNEQFF
few | TRBJ2-5 | . | 13 | TRBV7-9 | TGTGCCAGCAGCTTGAGGGTAGGGGAGACCCAGTACTTC | CASSLRVGETQYF
. | TRBJ2-5 | . | 14 | TRBV4-3 | TGCGCCAGCAGCCAAGATAGGACAGCGGAGACCCAGTACTTC | CASSQDRTAETQYF
few | TRBJ2-1 | . | 13 | TRBV6-1 | TGTGCCAGCAGGTCAGAAGGCTACAATGAGCAGTTCTTC | CASRSEGYNEQFF
many | TRBJ2-7 | . | 13 | TRBV29-1 | TGCAGCGTCTATGACGGAGACTCCTACGAGCAGTACTTC | CSVYDGDSYEQYF
. | TRBJ1-1 | TRBD1 | 15 | TRBV5-5 | TGTGCCAGCAGCTTCCCAGGGGGGAAGAACACTGAAGCTTTCTTT | CASSFPGGKNTEAFF
. | TRBJ2-2 | . | 14 | TRBV7-9 | TGTGCCAGCAGGCCCCCCGGCCTCACCGGGGAGCTGTTTTTT | CASRPPGLTGELFF
many | TRBJ1-1 | . | 14 | TRBV3-1 | TGTGCCAGCAGCCAAGAATCGGGGTTCACTGAAGCTTTCTTT | CASSQESGFTEAFF
. | TRBJ2-6 | . | 15 | TRBV7-6 | TGTGCCAGCAGCCCGGGTACGTCTGGGGCCAACGTCCTGACTTTC | CASSPGTSGANVLTF
. | TRBJ2-5 | TRBD2 | 15 | TRBV7-2 | TGTGCCAGCAGCGCCATTTTAGCGGGAAAAGAGACCCAGTACTTC | CASSAILAGKETQYF
few | TRBJ2-1 | . | 14 | TRBV27 | TGTGCCAGCGCTTTCTCTAGCTCCTACAATGAGCAGTTCTTC | CASAFSSSYNEQFF
. | TRBJ2-1 | . | 14 | TRBV28 | TGTGCCAGCAGTAGTAGCGAGGGGTACAATGAGCAGTTCTTC | CASSSSEGYNEQFF
few | TRBJ2-1 | . | 12 | TRBV25-1 | TGTGCCAGCAGTGAATGGGCCAATGAGCAGTTCTTC | CASSEWANEQFF
few | TRBJ2-7 | . | 12 | TRBV6-2/TRBV6-3 | TGTGCCAGCAGGACGGGCCTCAACGAGCAGTACTTC | CASRTGLNEQYF
few | TRBJ2-1 | . | 14 | TRBV6-1 | TGTGCCAGCAAACCGGGACGGTCCTACAATGAGCAGTTCTTC | CASKPGRSYNEQFF
few | TRBJ2-1 | TRBD2 | 16 | TRBV7-9 | TGTGCCACCCCCGGACTAGCGGGAGGGAGGTACAATGAGCAGTTCTTC | CATPGLAGGRYNEQFF
many | TRBJ2-1 | . | 13 | TRBV29-1 | TGCAGCGTTCGCCACCGACTAGACAATGAGCAGTTCTTC | CSVRHRLDNEQFF
few | TRBJ2-3 | . | 14 | TRBV27 | TGTGCCAGCAGCTCCCCGGAGGGGACAGATACGCAGTATTTT | CASSSPEGTDTQYF
. | TRBJ2-7 | . | 13 | TRBV12-3/TRBV12-4 | TGTGCCAGCACCCCTGGCAGGAGCTACGAGCAGTACTTC | CASTPGRSYEQYF
few | TRBJ1-1 | . | 12 | TRBV12-3/TRBV12-4 | TGTGCCAGCAGTTGGGGGGGGCCTGAAGCTTTCTTT | CASSWGGPEAFF
few | TRBJ2-7 | . | 12 | TRBV10-2 | TGCGCCAGCAGTGGGGAAACAGTCTGGAAGTACTTC | CASSGETVWKYF